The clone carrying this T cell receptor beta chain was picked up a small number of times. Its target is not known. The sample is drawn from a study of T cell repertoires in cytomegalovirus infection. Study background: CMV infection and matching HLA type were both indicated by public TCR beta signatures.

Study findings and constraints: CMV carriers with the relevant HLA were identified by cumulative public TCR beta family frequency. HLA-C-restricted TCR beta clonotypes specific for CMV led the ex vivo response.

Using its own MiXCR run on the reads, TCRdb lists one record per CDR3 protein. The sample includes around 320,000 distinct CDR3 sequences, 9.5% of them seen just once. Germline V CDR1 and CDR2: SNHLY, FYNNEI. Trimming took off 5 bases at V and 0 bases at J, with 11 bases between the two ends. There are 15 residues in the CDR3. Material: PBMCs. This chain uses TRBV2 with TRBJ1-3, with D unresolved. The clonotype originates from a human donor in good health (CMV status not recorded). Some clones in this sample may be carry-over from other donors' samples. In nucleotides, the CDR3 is TGTGCCAGCAGTCGGGAGCCCCTCTCTGGAAACACCATATATTTT. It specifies CASSREPLSGNTIYF. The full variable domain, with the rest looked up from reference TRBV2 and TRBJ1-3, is EPEVTQTPSHQVTQMGQEVILRCVPISNHLYFYWYRQILGQKVEFLVSFYNNEISEKSEIFDDQFSVERPDGSNFTLKIRSTKLEDSAMYFCASSREPLSGNTIYFGEGSWLTVV.